The rows below give T cell receptor beta chains drawn from one sample of a study of blood T cell repertoires in COVID-19. Assay: immunoSEQ multiplex PCR; the TCRdb copy retains only in-frame clones and omits some. Found here are tens of thousands of clones, approximately 86% of them singletons; the top ten hold around 5%. Input material: peripheral blood. All receptors derive from a man between 65 and 85 years old with acute or convalescent COVID-19. Each CDR3 is given with its conserved first and last residue. The order of the fields is V gene, clone size, D gene, J gene, CDR3 length, CDR3 protein, CDR3 DNA. The D gene is left open where the match is weak. The size field is filled for only some rows; it gives once, few, many or a size class.

V: TRBV15; size: .; D: TRBD1; J: TRBJ1-3; length: 17; CDR3: CATSRDMRGRSGNTIYF; DNA: TGTGCCACCAGCAGAGATATGAGGGGGCGCTCTGGAAACACCATATATTTT
V: TRBV5-1; size: .; D: TRBD2; J: TRBJ2-5; length: 15; CDR3: CASSLTGTTQETQYF; DNA: TGCGCCAGCAGCTTGACTGGGACTACCCAAGAGACCCAGTACTTC
V: TRBV5-1; size: .; D: TRBD1; J: TRBJ2-5; length: 15; CDR3: CASSIPGQGAETQYF; DNA: TGCGCCAGCAGCATACCGGGACAGGGTGCAGAGACCCAGTACTTC
V: TRBV29-1; size: once; D: .; J: TRBJ2-6; length: 14; CDR3: CSVIPEAGANVLTF; DNA: TGCAGCGTTATCCCCGAGGCTGGGGCCAACGTCCTGACTTTC
V: TRBV10-3; size: .; D: TRBD2; J: TRBJ2-1; length: 15; CDR3: CAISASLAGGGEQFF; DNA: TGTGCCATCAGTGCCTCGCTAGCGGGGGGGGGTGAGCAGTTCTTC
V: TRBV5-1; size: .; D: .; J: TRBJ2-3; length: 11; CDR3: CASRGGNTQYF; DNA: TGCGCCAGCAGGGGAGGAAATACGCAGTATTTT
V: TRBV7-2; size: .; D: .; J: TRBJ2-1; length: 13; CDR3: CASSLERPREQFF; DNA: TGTGCCAGCAGCTTAGAGCGGCCGCGGGAGCAGTTCTTC
V: TRBV13; size: .; D: .; J: TRBJ1-6; length: 17; CDR3: CASSLLNFQGEDSPLHF; DNA: TGTGCCAGCAGCCTCCTAAATTTTCAGGGTGAGGATTCACCCCTCCACTTT
V: TRBV3-1/TRBV3-2; size: few; D: .; J: TRBJ2-6; length: 14; CDR3: CASSQLGGANVLTF; DNA: TGTGCCAGCAGCCAACTCGGTGGGGCCAACGTCCTGACTTTC
V: TRBV18; size: few; D: TRBD2; J: TRBJ2-1; length: 15; CDR3: CASSVNGGNYNEQFF; DNA: TGTGCCAGCTCAGTCAACGGGGGGAACTACAATGAGCAGTTCTTC
V: TRBV5-4; size: few; D: TRBD2; J: TRBJ2-1; length: 12; CDR3: CASKAGGGEQFF; DNA: TGTGCCAGCAAGGCGGGGGGAGGTGAGCAGTTCTTC
V: TRBV5-4; size: .; D: TRBD1; J: TRBJ2-1; length: 13; CDR3: CASSLGQGGEQFF; DNA: TGTGCCAGCAGCTTGGGACAGGGGGGCGAGCAGTTCTTC
V: TRBV11-1; size: .; D: TRBD1; J: TRBJ2-2; length: 14; CDR3: CASSPQTGAGELFF; DNA: TGTGCCAGCAGCCCACAAACAGGGGCCGGGGAGCTGTTTTTT
V: TRBV27; size: .; D: .; J: TRBJ2-1; length: 13; CDR3: CASSQDLYNEQFF; DNA: TGTGCCAGCAGTCAGGACTTATACAATGAGCAGTTCTTC
V: TRBV29-1; size: .; D: TRBD2; J: TRBJ2-2; length: 14; CDR3: CSVGEGTNTGELFF; DNA: TGCAGCGTTGGGGAGGGTACGAACACCGGGGAGCTGTTTTTT
V: TRBV3-1/TRBV3-2; size: few; D: .; J: TRBJ1-6; length: 15; CDR3: CASSQGAVYNSPLHF; DNA: TGTGCCAGCAGCCAAGGGGCAGTCTACAATTCACCCCTCCACTTT
V: TRBV19; size: many; D: TRBD1; J: TRBJ1-5; length: 16; CDR3: CASSQWTGYSNQPQHF; DNA: TGTGCCAGTAGTCAATGGACAGGATATAGCAATCAGCCCCAGCATTTT
V: TRBV24-1; size: .; D: TRBD1; J: TRBJ1-1; length: 12; CDR3: CAGGQGRTEAFF; DNA: TGTGCCGGGGGACAGGGTCGCACTGAAGCTTTCTTT
V: TRBV9; size: once; D: TRBD1; J: TRBJ2-7; length: 15; CDR3: CASSAGGRSSYEQYF; DNA: TGTGCCAGCAGCGCAGGGGGACGGAGCTCCTACGAGCAGTACTTC
V: TRBV19; size: once; D: .; J: TRBJ2-3; length: 13; CDR3: CASSRGLPDTQYF; DNA: TGTGCCAGTAGTCGAGGGCTACCGGATACGCAGTATTTT
V: TRBV6-2/TRBV6-3; size: .; D: .; J: TRBJ2-7; length: 12; CDR3: CASSGQSYEQYF; DNA: TGTGCCAGCAGTGGACAGTCCTACGAGCAGTACTTC
V: TRBV7-9; size: few; D: TRBD2; J: TRBJ2-5; length: 13; CDR3: CASSFAGGETQYF; DNA: TGTGCCAGCAGCTTTGCGGGGGGGGAGACCCAGTACTTC
V: TRBV28; size: .; D: .; J: TRBJ1-1; length: 12; CDR3: CASSLTAYEAFF; DNA: TGTGCCAGCAGTCTGACAGCGTATGAAGCTTTCTTT
V: TRBV5-1; size: .; D: TRBD2; J: TRBJ2-3; length: 14; CDR3: CASSLALAADTQYF; DNA: TGCGCCAGCAGCTTGGCACTAGCGGCGGATACGCAGTATTTT
V: TRBV29-1; size: .; D: .; J: TRBJ1-4; length: 12; CDR3: CSVEDRGEKLFF; DNA: TGCAGCGTTGAAGATCGGGGTGAAAAACTGTTTTTT
V: TRBV5-1; size: .; D: .; J: TRBJ2-5; length: 14; CDR3: CASSPWGQGPTQYF; DNA: TGCGCCAGCAGCCCCTGGGGGCAGGGACCGACCCAGTACTTC
V: TRBV28; size: .; D: TRBD2; J: TRBJ2-7; length: 16; CDR3: CASSAVGRGAIWEQYF; DNA: TGTGCCAGCAGTGCGGTAGGGCGGGGGGCTATATGGGAGCAGTACTTC
V: TRBV13; size: .; D: TRBD1; J: TRBJ2-1; length: 15; CDR3: CASSKGAGTYEEQFF; DNA: TGTGCCAGCAGCAAGGGGGCGGGCACGTACGAAGAGCAGTTCTTC
V: TRBV18; size: .; D: .; J: TRBJ2-3; length: 14; CDR3: CASSPALSTDTQYF; DNA: TGTGCCAGCTCACCGGCCTTGAGCACAGATACGCAGTATTTT
V: TRBV12-5; size: .; D: TRBD1; J: TRBJ1-5; length: 15; CDR3: CASGWGTGGDQPQHF; DNA: TGTGCTAGTGGTTGGGGGACAGGGGGCGATCAGCCCCAGCATTTT
V: TRBV6-5; size: .; D: .; J: TRBJ1-6; length: 15; CDR3: CASSAVRPLNSPLHF; DNA: TGTGCCAGCAGCGCCGTCAGGCCCCTAAATTCACCCCTCCACTTT
V: TRBV6-5; size: once; D: .; J: TRBJ1-4; length: 14; CDR3: CASRSRARGEKLFF; DNA: TGTGCCAGCAGATCTAGGGCCAGGGGTGAAAAACTGTTTTTT
V: TRBV18; size: .; D: .; J: TRBJ2-1; length: 15; CDR3: CASSPPSDPYNEQFF; DNA: TGTGCCAGCTCACCACCTAGCGACCCCTACAATGAGCAGTTCTTC
V: TRBV5-1; size: .; D: .; J: TRBJ2-5; length: 14; CDR3: CASSLGGNSETQYF; DNA: TGCGCCAGCAGCTTGGGGGGCAACTCAGAGACCCAGTACTTC
V: TRBV6-5; size: once; D: .; J: TRBJ2-5; length: 15; CDR3: CASSYPGGTQETQYF; DNA: TGTGCCAGCAGTTACCCAGGGGGGACCCAAGAGACCCAGTACTTC
V: TRBV7-9; size: .; D: .; J: TRBJ1-1; length: 14; CDR3: CASSLREGNTEAFF; DNA: TGTGCCAGCAGCTTAAGGGAGGGGAACACTGAAGCTTTCTTT
V: TRBV5-1; size: .; D: .; J: TRBJ2-1; length: 15; CDR3: CASSLAPGSSDEQFF; DNA: TGCGCCAGCAGCTTGGCCCCAGGGTCGTCGGATGAGCAGTTCTTC
V: TRBV6-6; size: .; D: TRBD1; J: TRBJ1-5; length: 14; CDR3: CASTRQGAKQPQHF; DNA: TGTGCCAGCACAAGACAGGGGGCTAAGCAGCCCCAGCATTTT
V: TRBV3-1/TRBV3-2; size: .; D: TRBD2; J: TRBJ2-3; length: 16; CDR3: CASSQLSGFGTDTQYF; DNA: TGTGCCAGCAGCCAACTTAGCGGGTTCGGCACAGATACGCAGTATTTT
V: TRBV7-9; size: .; D: .; J: TRBJ1-3; length: 14; CDR3: CASTMAGGADTIYF; DNA: TGTGCCAGCACCATGGCTGGGGGCGCGGACACCATATATTTT